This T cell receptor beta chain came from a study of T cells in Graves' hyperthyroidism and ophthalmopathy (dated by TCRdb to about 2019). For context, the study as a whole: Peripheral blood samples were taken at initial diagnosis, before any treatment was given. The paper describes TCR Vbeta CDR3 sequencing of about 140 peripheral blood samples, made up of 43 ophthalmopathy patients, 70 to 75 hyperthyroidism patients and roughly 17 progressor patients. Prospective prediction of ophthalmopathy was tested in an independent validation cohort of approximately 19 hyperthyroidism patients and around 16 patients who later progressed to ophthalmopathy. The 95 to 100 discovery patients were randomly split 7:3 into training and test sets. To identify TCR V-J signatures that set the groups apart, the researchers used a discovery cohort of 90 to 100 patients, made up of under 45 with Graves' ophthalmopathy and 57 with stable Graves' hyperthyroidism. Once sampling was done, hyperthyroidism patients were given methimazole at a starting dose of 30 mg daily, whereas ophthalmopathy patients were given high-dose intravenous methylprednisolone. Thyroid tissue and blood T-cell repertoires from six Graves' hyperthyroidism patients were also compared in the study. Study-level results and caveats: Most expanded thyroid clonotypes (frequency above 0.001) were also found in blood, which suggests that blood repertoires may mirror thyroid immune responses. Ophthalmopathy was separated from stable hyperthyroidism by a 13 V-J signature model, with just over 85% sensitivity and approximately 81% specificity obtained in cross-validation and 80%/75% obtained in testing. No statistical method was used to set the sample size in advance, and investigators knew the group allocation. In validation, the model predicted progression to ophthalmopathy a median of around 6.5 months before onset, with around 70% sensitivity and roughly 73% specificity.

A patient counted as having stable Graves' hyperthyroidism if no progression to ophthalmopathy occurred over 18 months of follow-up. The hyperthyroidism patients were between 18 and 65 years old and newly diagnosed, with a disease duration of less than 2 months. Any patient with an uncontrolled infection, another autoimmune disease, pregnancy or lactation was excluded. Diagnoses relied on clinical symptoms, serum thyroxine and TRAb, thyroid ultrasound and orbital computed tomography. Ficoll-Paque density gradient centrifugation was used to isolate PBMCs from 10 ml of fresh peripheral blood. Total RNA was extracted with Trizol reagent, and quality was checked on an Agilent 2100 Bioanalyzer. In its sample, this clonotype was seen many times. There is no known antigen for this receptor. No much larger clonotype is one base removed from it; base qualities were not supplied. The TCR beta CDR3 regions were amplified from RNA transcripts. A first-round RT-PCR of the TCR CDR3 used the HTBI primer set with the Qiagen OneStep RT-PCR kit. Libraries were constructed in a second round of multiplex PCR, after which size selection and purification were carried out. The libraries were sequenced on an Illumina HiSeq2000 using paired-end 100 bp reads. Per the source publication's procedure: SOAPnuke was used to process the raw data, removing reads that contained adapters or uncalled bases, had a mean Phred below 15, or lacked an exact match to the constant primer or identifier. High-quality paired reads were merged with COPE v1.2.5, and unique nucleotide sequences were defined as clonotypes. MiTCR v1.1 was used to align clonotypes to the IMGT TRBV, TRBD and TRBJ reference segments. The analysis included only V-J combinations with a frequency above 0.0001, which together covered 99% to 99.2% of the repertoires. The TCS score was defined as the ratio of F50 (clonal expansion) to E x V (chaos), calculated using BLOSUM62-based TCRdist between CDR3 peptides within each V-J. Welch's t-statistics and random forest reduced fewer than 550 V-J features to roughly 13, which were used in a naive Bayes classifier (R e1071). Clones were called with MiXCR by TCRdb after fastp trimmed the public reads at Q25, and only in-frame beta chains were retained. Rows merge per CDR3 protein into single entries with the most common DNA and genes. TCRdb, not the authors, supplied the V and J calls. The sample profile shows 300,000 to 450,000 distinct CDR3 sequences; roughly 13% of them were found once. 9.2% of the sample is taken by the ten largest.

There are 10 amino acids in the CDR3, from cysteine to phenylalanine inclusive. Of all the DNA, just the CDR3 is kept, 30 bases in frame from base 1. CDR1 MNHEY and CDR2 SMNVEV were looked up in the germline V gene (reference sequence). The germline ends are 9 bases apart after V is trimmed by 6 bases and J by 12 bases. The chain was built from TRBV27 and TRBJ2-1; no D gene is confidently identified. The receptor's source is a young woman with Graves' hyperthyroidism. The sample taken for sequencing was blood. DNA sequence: TGTGCCAGCAGAGGGCTTCTGCAGTTCTTC. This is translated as CASRGLLQFF.